The next 2 T cell receptor beta chains were all read from a single sample in a study of read filtering for tumor transcriptome and immune sequencing. This library used roughly 430 ng RNA and molecular barcoded adaptors spanning alpha/delta and beta/gamma chains. One entry per CDR3 protein results from TCRdb running MiXCR on the reads. The table includes some 130,000 distinct CDR3 sequences, around 13% detected once. The sequenced sample was a population of CD138-negative cells sorted from bone marrow. These receptors originate from a donor at least 40 years old with multiple myeloma.

To note about this clonotype: Being one base from a much bigger clone, this may be a read error. This chain connects TRBV29-1 to TRBJ2-6; tentatively, D is TRBD1 (5 bases). Trimming left V 1 base short and J 4 bases short, with 11 bases between. From germline, CDR1 is SQVTM and CDR2 ANQGSEA. This CDR3 is 15 amino acids long. The CDR3 reads CSVEVQGSGANVLTF. Written as DNA, the CDR3 is TGCAGCGTTGAAGTCCAGGGCTCCGGGGCCAACGTCCTGACTTTC.

As for this clonotype: One base away lies a much larger clone, so this may be a sequencing read error. V gene TRBV3-1 combines with J gene TRBJ2-7, with 9 bases identical to TRBD2. Looked up from germline, CDR1 is LGHDT and CDR2 is YNNKEL (reference sequence). CDR3 size: 18 residues. CDR3: CASSKGLAYQHKYYGQYF. In DNA, the CDR3 is TGTGCCAGCAGCAAAGGACTAGCGTACCAACATAAATACTACGGGCAGTACTTC.